This T cell receptor (beta chain) was sequenced for a study of blood T cell repertoires in COVID-19. Turning to the study itself: The cDNA or gDNA used as material had been derived from T cells, B-cell-depleted T cells, or PBMCs.

TCRdb's copy holds only in-frame clones and misses some; the assay was immunoSEQ multiplex PCR. Of some 190,000 clones in the sample, 65% to 85% were seen once. The V and J ends lost 4 bases and 7 bases, in that order; junction bases with no gene match: 5. The V gene's germline CDR1 is SGHNT and CDR2 YYREEE (reference sequence). The CDR3 has 13 amino acids. V usage is TRBV5-4 and J usage is TRBJ1-3; 7 bases map to TRBD1. The source is a woman aged 25 to 45 who had been exposed to COVID-19. Sequenced input: PBMCs or T cells enriched from blood (not recorded which). CDR3 loop: CASSDDRVNTIYF. In DNA, the CDR3 is TGTGCCAGCAGCGATGACAGGGTCAACACCATATATTTT.